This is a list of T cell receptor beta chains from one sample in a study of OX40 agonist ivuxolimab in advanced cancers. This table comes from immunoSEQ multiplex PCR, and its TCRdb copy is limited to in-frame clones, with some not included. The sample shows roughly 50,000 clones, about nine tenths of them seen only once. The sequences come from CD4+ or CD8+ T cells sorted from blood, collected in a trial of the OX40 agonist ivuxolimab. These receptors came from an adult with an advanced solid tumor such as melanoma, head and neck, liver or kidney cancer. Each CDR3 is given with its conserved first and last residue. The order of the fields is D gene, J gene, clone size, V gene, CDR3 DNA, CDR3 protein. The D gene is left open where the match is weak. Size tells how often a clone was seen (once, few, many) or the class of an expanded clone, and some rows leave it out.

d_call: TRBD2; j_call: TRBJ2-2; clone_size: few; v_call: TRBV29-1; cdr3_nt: TGCAGCGTCAGGACTAGCGGGGACGCCGGGGAGCTGTTTTTT; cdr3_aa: CSVRTSGDAGELFF
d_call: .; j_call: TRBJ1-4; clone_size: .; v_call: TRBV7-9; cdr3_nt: TGTGCCAGCAGCTTTGGGTGGGGGGAAAGAGATGAAAAACTGTTTTTT; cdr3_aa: CASSFGWGERDEKLFF
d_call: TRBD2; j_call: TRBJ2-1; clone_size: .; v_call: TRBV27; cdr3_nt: TGTGCCAGCAGTTTAGGGGCGGGAGGGTACAATGAGCAGTTCTTC; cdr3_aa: CASSLGAGGYNEQFF
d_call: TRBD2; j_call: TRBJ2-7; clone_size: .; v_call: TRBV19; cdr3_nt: TGTGCCAGTAGTATAGCGGGAGGACCTTACGAGCAGTACTTC; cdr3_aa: CASSIAGGPYEQYF
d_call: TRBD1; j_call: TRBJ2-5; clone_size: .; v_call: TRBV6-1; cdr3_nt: TGTGCCAGCAGTGAAGCGCCAGGACAGGGCATTGCAGAGACCCAGTACTTC; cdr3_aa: CASSEAPGQGIAETQYF
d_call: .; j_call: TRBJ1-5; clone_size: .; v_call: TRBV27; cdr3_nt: TGTGCCAGCAGTTTAAGGGGTGGGGGTCAGCCCCAGCATTTT; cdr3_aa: CASSLRGGGQPQHF
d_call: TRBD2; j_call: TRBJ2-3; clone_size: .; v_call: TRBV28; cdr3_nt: TGTGCCAGCAGTCCCCTAGCGGGGGGGCCAAAGGTTATAGATACGCAGTATTTT; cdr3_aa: CASSPLAGGPKVIDTQYF
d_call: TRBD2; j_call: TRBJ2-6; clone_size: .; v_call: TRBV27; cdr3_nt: TGTGCCAGTGGGGAACTAGCGGTGGCGGGGGCCAACGTCCTGACTTTC; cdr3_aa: CASGELAVAGANVLTF
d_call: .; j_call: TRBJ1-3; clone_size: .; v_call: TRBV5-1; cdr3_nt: TGCGCCAGCAGCCCAAGGACATATTTT; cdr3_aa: CASSPRTYF
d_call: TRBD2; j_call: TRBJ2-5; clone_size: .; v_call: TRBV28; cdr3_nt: TGTGCCAGCAGTTTGTACCCCATGGGACTAGCGGGAGGCGAGACCCAGTACTTC; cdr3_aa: CASSLYPMGLAGGETQYF
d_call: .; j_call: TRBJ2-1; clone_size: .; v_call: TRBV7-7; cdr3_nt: TGTGCCAGCAGCTTAGTTGCTAGCGCGACATACAATGAGCAGTTCTTC; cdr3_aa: CASSLVASATYNEQFF
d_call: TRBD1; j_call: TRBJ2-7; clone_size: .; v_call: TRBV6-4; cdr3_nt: TGTGCCAGCACTATGAAGTGTGGATGGGACAGGGGGGGACAACGCAACGAGCAGTACTTC; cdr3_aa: CASTMKCGWDRGGQRNEQYF
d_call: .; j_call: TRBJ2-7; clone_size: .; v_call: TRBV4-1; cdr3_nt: TGCGCCAGCAGCCCGTACTGGGACCCCTCCTACGAGCAGTACTTC; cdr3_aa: CASSPYWDPSYEQYF
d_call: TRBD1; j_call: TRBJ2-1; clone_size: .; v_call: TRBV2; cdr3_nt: TGTGCCAGCACTGCTTACAGGGGACCCTACAATGAGCAGTTCTTC; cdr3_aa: CASTAYRGPYNEQFF
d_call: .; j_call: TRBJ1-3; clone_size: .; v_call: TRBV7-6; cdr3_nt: TGTGCCAGCAGCCCCACGGGAGACACCATATATTTT; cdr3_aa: CASSPTGDTIYF
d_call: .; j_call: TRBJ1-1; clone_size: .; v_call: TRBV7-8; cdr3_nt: TGTGCCAGCAGCTTAATGAGGGGATTAGCTTTCTTT; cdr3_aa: CASSLMRGLAFF
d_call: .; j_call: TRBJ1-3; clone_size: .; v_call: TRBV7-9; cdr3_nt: TGTGCCAGCAGCTACTCTGGAAACACCATATATTTT; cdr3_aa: CASSYSGNTIYF
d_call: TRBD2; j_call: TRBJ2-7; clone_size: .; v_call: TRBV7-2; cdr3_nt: TGTGCCAGCAGCTCGCGACTAGCAGGATGGGGGGAGCAGTACTTC; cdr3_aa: CASSSRLAGWGEQYF
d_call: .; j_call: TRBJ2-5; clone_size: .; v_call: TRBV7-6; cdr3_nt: TGTGCCAGCAGCGACCTCCAGCGTTTGGAGCCAGGCCAAGAGACCCAGTACTTC; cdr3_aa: CASSDLQRLEPGQETQYF
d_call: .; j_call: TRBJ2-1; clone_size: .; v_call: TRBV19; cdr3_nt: TGTGCCATTGGGTCAGGGGATGAGCAGTTCTTC; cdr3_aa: CAIGSGDEQFF
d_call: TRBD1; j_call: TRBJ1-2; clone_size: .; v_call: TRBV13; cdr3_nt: TGTGCCAGCAGCTTATTAGGGGGCCCCTATGGCTACACCTTC; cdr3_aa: CASSLLGGPYGYTF
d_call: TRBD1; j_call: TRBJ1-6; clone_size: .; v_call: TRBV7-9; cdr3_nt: TGTGCCAGCAGCCCTTCACCGGGGACAGAATCACCCCTCCACTTT; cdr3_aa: CASSPSPGTESPLHF
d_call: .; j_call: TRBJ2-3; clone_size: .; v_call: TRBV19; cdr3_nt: TGTGCCAGTAGTAGGATGAGCCCAGATACGCAGTATTTT; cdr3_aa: CASSRMSPDTQYF
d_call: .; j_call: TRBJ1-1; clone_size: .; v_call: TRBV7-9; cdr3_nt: TGTGCCAGCAGCGCATTCTTGAACACTGAAGCTTTCTTT; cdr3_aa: CASSAFLNTEAFF
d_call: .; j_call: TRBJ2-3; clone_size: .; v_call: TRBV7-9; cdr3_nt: TGTGCCAGCAGCTTAATTGTCAGGGCAACAGATACGCAGTATTTT; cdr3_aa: CASSLIVRATDTQYF
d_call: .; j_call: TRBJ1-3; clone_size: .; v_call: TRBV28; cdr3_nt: TGTGCCAGCAGTTTAGGGCAGGGAGTTTGGGGAAACACCATATATTTT; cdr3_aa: CASSLGQGVWGNTIYF
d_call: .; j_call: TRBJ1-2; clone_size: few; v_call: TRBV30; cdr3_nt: TGTGCCTGGAACAACGAACAGCCGGTTTTCACCTTC; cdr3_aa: CAWNNEQPVFTF
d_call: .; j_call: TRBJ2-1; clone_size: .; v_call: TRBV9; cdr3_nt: TGTGCCAGCAGCGTAGCTTCCCAGGCTTTTGTATCCTACAATGAGCAGTTCTTC; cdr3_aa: CASSVASQAFVSYNEQFF
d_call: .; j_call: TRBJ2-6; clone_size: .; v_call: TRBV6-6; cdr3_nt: TGTGCCAGCAGTCCCATAGGGGCCAACGTCCTGACTTTC; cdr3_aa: CASSPIGANVLTF
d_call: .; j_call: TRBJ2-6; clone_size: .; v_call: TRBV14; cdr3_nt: TGTGCCAGCAGCCCTGGGGCCAACGTCCTGACTTTC; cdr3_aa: CASSPGANVLTF
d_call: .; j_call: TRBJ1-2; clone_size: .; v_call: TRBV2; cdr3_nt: TGTGCCAGCACTACCCAAACGGGGGATAACTATGGCTACACCTTC; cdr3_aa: CASTTQTGDNYGYTF
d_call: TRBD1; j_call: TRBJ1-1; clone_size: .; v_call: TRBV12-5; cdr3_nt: TGTGCTAGTGGTTTGGAAGGGACAGGGGAGGAAGCTTTCTTT; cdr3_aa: CASGLEGTGEEAFF
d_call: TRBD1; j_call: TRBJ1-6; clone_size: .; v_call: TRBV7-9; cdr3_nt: TGTGCCAGCAGCTTTCGGACAGGGGGCCCCCTCCACTTT; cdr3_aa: CASSFRTGGPLHF
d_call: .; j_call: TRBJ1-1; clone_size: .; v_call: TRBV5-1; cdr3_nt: TGCGCCAGCAGCTTGTTAGACATGAACACTGAAGCTTTCTTT; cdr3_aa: CASSLLDMNTEAFF
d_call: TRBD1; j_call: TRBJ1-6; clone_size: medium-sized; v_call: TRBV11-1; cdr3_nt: TGTGCCAGCAGCTTCAGGGGGAATAATTCACCCCTCCACTTT; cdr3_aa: CASSFRGNNSPLHF
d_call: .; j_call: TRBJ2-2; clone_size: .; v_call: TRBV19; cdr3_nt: TGTGCCAGTCGGAGGACCGGGGAGCTGTTTTTT; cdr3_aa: CASRRTGELFF
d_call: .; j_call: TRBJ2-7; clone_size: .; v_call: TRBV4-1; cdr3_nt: TGCGCCAGCAGCCAAGCCCTAGGGAACTACGAGCAGTACTTC; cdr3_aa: CASSQALGNYEQYF